Presented here are 18 T cell receptor beta chains from one specimen sequenced in a study of blood T cell repertoires in COVID-19. Method: immunoSEQ multiplex PCR; TCRdb's copy keeps in-frame clones and lacks some. Of approximately 150,000 clones in the sample, around 89% are singletons; the top ten hold around an eighth. The sample consisted of peripheral blood. The receptors here all came from a man between 18 and 35 years old with COVID-19, enrolled during active disease.

This chain uses TRBV29-1 with TRBJ2-1, with 9 positions matching TRBD1. Germline loops: CDR1 SQVTM, CDR2 ANQGSEA. The CDR3 has 17 residues. The ends lost 4 bases at V and 8 bases at J; junction bases unmatched: 18. The DNA for the CDR3 is TGCAGCGTTGCCCGTACAGGGGGCGTTGGTGGAGGGGATGAGCAGTTCTTC. Protein: CSVARTGGVGGGDEQFF.

V is TRBV5-6 and J is TRBJ1-2; 11 nucleotides match TRBD1. Trimming took 4 bases from V and 4 from J; bases not matched to a gene: 6. The CDR3 is 15 amino acids. Germline assignment: CDR1 SGHDT and CDR2 YYEEEE. CDR3 region: CASSPGQGAIYGYTF. The CDR3 coding sequence is TGTGCCAGCAGCCCTGGACAGGGGGCCATCTATGGCTACACCTTC.

The genes are TRBV24-1 and TRBJ2-2; a weak D match, TRBD1 (6 bases). Trimming cost V 5 bases and J 3 bases, with 18 bases left between them. Looked up from germline, CDR1 is KGHDR and CDR2 is SFDVKD. The CDR3 length is 17 residues. The CDR3 is CATSGSGQSGDTGELFF. CDR3 sequence (DNA): TGTGCCACCAGTGGGAGTGGACAGAGTGGGGACACCGGGGAGCTGTTTTTT.

The CDR3 coding sequence is TGTGCCAGCAGCGCCGAACAGGGGGCCGGGGCCAACGTCCTGACTTTC. Residues: CASSAEQGAGANVLTF. V is TRBV5-4 and J is TRBJ2-6; 9 bases match TRBD1. The germline V gene encodes CDR1 SGHNT and CDR2 YYREEE (reference sequence). The CDR3 has 16 residues. J was trimmed by 4 bases and V by 4 bases; bases with no gene match: 6.

The chain is built from TRBV6-2 or TRBV6-3 and TRBJ2-7; possible D gene TRBD2, 5 bases. V gave up 5 bases and J gave up 0 bases, with 14 bases separating them. The CDR3 totals 15 residues. Per germline, CDR1 MNHEY and CDR2 SVGEGT. The CDR3 region has the DNA TGTGCCAGCAGTCCCCGGCGGGTGAACTCCTACGAGCAGTACTTC. Translating it yields CASSPRRVNSYEQYF.

This clone was detected once. The chain is built from TRBV3-1 (or the pseudogene TRBV3-2) and TRBJ1-3; D is uncertain. The V end lost 0 bases, the J end lost 0 bases, and 3 bases lay between the germline ends. CDR3 size: 14 residues. Per the germline V gene, CDR1 is LGHDT and CDR2 is YNNKEL (reference sequence). The CDR3 here is CASSQDSSGNTIYF. CDR3 sequence (DNA): TGTGCCAGCAGCCAAGACAGCTCTGGAAACACCATATATTTT.

The rearrangement links TRBV9 to TRBJ1-6; D might be TRBD1 (6 bases). V was trimmed by 3 bases and J by 9 bases, leaving 10 bases between them. This CDR3 has 13 amino acids. Germline V gene lookup returns CDR1 SGDLS and CDR2 YYNGEE. In DNA, the CDR3 is TGTGCCAGCAGCGGCCTACAGGGTTCACCCCTCCACTTT. Translation gives CASSGLQGSPLHF.

The chain couples TRBV10-3 to TRBJ2-7; 8 nucleotides line up with TRBD1. The junction had 8 bases not matched to a gene; V was cut back by 4 bases and J by 3 bases. CDR1 is ENHRY and CDR2 is SYGVKD in the germline V gene. The CDR3 sequence is 15 residues long. This CDR3 is CAISGGQGLNYEQYF. The CDR3, as DNA: TGTGCCATCAGTGGAGGACAGGGCTTAAACTACGAGCAGTACTTC.

V and J are TRBV6-2 or TRBV6-3 and TRBJ2-4; 8 positions match TRBD1. The CDR3 has 14 amino acids. V shed 5 bases, J shed 3 bases, and the junction held 3 bases outside the gene matches. Per the germline V gene, CDR1 is MNHEY and CDR2 is SVGEGT. CDR3 DNA sequence: TGTGCCAGCAGTGGACAGGGTAGCAAAAACATTCAGTACTTC. Protein: CASSGQGSKNIQYF.

The chain recombines TRBV21-1 with TRBJ1-1; the DNA was not compared with TRBD1, the D call given in the table. TRBV21-1 is termed a pseudogene. CDR3 length equals 17 residues. As DNA, the CDR3 is TGTGCCAGCAGCAAGGATTATTCCGGGACAGCGAACACTGAAGCTTTCTTT. Residues: CASSKDYSGTANTEAFF.

The gene calls are TRBV6-2 or TRBV6-3 and TRBJ1-2, with D uncertain. Germline lookup yields CDR1 MNHEY and CDR2 SVGEGT. Trimming pared 1 base from V and 9 bases from J, leaving 6 bases between. CDR3 length: 11 amino acids. The CDR3 coding sequence is TGTGCCAGCAGTTACTTGGAGAGCTACACCTTC. Translated, it gives CASSYLESYTF.

This clone was observed a single time. The DNA of the CDR3 is TGTGCCAGCACATTACTAGCGGACCAAGAGACCCAGTACTTC. It specifies CASTLLADQETQYF. The gene calls are TRBV21-1 and TRBJ2-5; the table assigns TRBD2, which was not confirmed against the DNA. TRBV21-1 is assigned pseudogene status. This CDR3 comprises 14 residues.

CDR3 sequence reads: CASSRDSVSGNTIYF. The CDR3 DNA is TGTGCCAGCAGCCGGGACAGCGTCTCTGGAAACACCATATATTTT. This chain connects TRBV6-2 or TRBV6-3 to TRBJ1-3; 7 bases agree with TRBD1. The CDR3 has 15 amino acids. V shed 6 bases and J 0 bases; nucleotides not matched to a gene: 5. The germline V gene has CDR1 MNHEY and CDR2 SVGEGT.

The chain is built from TRBV6-5 and TRBJ2-7, with TRBD2 matching 10 bases. CDR3 length equals 15 residues. Germline V gene sequence: CDR1 MNHEY, CDR2 SVGAGI. Trimming took 4 bases from V and 5 from J; bases not matched to a gene: 8. The CDR3 DNA reads as TGTGCCAGCAGTTCTTTCGGGCTAGCGGGAGACGAGCAGTACTTC. Translating gives CASSSFGLAGDEQYF.

J is TRBJ1-1 and V is TRBV5-4; 7 bases map to TRBD1. V gave up 2 bases and J gave up 2 bases; unmatched junction bases: 3. Germline lookup yields CDR1 SGHNT and CDR2 YYREEE (reference sequence). The CDR3 runs 14 residues. CDR3 DNA sequence: TGTGCCAGCAGCTTCACAGGGGCCAACACTGAAGCTTTCTTT. Protein product: CASSFTGANTEAFF. Combining the CDR3 with reference TRBV5-4 and TRBJ1-1 gives the whole variable domain ETGVTQSPTHLIKTRGQQVTLRCSSQSGHNTVSWYQQALGQGPQFIFQYYREEENGRGNFPPRFSGLQFPNYSSELNVNALELDDSALYLCASSFTGANTEAFFGQGTRLTVV.

The J gene is TRBJ2-7, the V gene TRBV3-1 (or the pseudogene TRBV3-2); 14 nucleotides match TRBD2. V shed 4 bases, J shed 4 bases, and the junction held 0 bases outside the gene matches. Germline lookup yields CDR1 LGHDT and CDR2 YNNKEL (reference sequence). This CDR3 has 14 residues. The CDR3 region is CASSRTSGRYEQYF. CDR3 sequence (DNA): TGTGCCAGCAGCCGGACTAGCGGGAGGTACGAGCAGTACTTC.

This chain joins TRBV14 and TRBJ2-1; TRBD1 matches at 9 bases. The CDR3 extends over 15 amino acids. Germline CDR1 and CDR2: SGHDN and FVKESK. V gave up 6 bases and J gave up 6 bases; unmatched junction bases: 9. The CDR3 spells CASSPWDRVSNEQFF. CDR3 bases: TGTGCCAGCAGTCCGTGGGACAGGGTTTCCAATGAGCAGTTCTTC.

On this clone itself: The junction does not match germline at one end; this may be a read error. The V and J genes are TRBV5-6 and TRBJ1-4; possible D gene TRBD1, 6 bases. Per the germline V gene, CDR1 is SGHDT and CDR2 is YYEEEE. CDR3 length: 15 amino acids. The CDR3 coding sequence is TGTGCCAGCAGCTTGGGCAGGGGAGTCGGAGAAAAACTGCTTTTT. Amino acids: CASSLGRGVGEKLLF.